This TCR beta chain was obtained from a study of shared clonotypes between healthy human individuals. About this clone: Its antigen is as yet unknown.

The CDR3 is made up of 17 amino acids. J was trimmed by 6 bases and V by 4 bases; bases with no gene match: 13. Germline CDR1 is MNHNS and CDR2 is SASEGT. Clones were sequenced by immunoSEQ multiplex PCR, and TCRdb holds only the in-frame ones, with some missing. The sample gives roughly 2.4 million clones, approximately 96% of which show up once; over 0.1% is in the top ten. General observations from the study: Naive subsets generally had larger estimated richness than memory subsets. Among donors, clonotype sharing was expected to be affected by sequencing depth.

V gene TRBV6-1 combines with J gene TRBJ2-2; 8 bases align to TRBD2. What was sequenced was naive CD4+ T cells sorted from blood. Stated subset: CD45RA+ positively selected. This TCR derives from a man aged 18 to 30 in good health. The CDR3 spells CASSGTGGFRLSGELFF. The CDR3 bases are TGTGCCAGCAGTGGTACGGGAGGGTTTAGGCTTTCCGGGGAGCTGTTTTTT.